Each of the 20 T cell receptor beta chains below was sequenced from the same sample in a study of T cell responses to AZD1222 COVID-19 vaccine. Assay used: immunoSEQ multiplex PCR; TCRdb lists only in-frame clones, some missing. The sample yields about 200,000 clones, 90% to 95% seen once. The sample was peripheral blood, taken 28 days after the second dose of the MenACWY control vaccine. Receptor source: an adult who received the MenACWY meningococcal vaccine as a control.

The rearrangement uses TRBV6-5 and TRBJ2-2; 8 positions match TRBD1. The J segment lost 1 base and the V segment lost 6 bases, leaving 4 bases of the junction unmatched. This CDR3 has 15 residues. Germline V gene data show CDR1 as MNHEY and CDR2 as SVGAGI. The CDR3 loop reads CASRIGTGNTGELFF. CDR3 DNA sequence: TGTGCCAGCAGGATCGGGACAGGGAACACCGGGGAGCTGTTTTTT.

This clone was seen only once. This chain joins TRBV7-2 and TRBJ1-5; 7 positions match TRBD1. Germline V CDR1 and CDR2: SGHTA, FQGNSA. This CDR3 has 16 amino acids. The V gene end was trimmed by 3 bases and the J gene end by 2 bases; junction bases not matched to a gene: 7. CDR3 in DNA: TGTGCCAGCAGCTTTAGGGGGCCCGGGGGCAATCAGCCCCAGCATTTT. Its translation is CASSFRGPGGNQPQHF.

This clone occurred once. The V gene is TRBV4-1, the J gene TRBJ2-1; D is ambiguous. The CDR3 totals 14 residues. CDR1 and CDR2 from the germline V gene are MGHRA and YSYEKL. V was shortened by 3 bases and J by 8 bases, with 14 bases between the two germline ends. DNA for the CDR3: TGCGCCAGCAGCCATGCTGACCGAACAGATGAGCAGTTCTTC. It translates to CASSHADRTDEQFF.

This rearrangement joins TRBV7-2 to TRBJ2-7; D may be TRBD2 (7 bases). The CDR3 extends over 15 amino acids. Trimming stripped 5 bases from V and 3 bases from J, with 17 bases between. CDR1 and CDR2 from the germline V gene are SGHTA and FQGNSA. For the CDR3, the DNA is TGTGCCAGCAGCAAAGCGGGACACTTCCTCTACGAGCAGTACTTC. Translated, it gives CASSKAGHFLYEQYF.

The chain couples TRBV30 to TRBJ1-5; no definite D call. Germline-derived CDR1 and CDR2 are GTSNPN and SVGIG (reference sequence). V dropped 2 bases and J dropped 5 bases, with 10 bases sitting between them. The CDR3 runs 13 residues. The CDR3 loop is CAWSTNTHQPQHF. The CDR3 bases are TGTGCCTGGAGTACCAATACCCATCAGCCCCAGCATTTT.

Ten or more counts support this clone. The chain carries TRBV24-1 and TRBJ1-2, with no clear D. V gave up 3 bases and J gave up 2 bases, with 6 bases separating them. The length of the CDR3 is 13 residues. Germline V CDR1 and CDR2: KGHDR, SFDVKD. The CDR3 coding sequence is TGTGCCACCAGTGATCGACGGAACTATGGCTACACCTTC. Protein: CATSDRRNYGYTF.

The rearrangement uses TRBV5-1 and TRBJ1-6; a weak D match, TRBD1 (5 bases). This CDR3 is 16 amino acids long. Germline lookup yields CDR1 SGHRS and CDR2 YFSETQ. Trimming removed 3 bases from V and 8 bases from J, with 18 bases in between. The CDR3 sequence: CASSWGLQTRDSPLHF. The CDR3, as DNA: TGCGCCAGCAGCTGGGGACTCCAGACAAGAGATTCACCCCTCCACTTT. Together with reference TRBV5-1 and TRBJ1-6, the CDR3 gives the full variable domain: KAGVTQTPRYLIKTRGQQVTLSCSPISGHRSVSWYQQTPGQGLQFLFEYFSETQRNKGNFPGRFSGRQFSNSRSEMNVSTLELGDSALYLCASSWGLQTRDSPLHFGNGTRLTVT.

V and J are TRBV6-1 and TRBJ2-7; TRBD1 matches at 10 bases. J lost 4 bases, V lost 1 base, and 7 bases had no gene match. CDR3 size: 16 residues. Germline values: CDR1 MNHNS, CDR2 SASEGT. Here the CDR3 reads CASSEGLTGGLYEQYF. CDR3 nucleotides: TGTGCCAGCAGTGAAGGCCTGACAGGGGGCCTTTACGAGCAGTACTTC.

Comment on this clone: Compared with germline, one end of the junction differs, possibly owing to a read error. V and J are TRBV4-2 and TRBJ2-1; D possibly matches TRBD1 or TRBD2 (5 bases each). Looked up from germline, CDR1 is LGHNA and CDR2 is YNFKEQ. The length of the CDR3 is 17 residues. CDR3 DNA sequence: TGTGTCAGCAGCCAAGAGGGGCTAGCTGGAGGTTGGGATGAGCAGTTCTTC. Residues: CVSSQEGLAGGWDEQFF.

Written as DNA, the CDR3 is TGTGCCAGCAGCTTAGAAGTAGGAACAGGGGGTCAGCCCCAGCATTTT. Its translation: CASSLEVGTGGQPQHF. V is TRBV7-9 and J is TRBJ1-5; TRBD1 matches 8 bases. The V gene end was trimmed by 1 base and the J gene end by 6 bases; junction bases not matched to a gene: 8. This CDR3 is built from 16 residues. Germline V gene sequence: CDR1 SEHNR, CDR2 FQNEAQ (reference sequence). Together with reference TRBV7-9 and TRBJ1-5, the CDR3 gives the full variable domain: DTGVSQNPRHKITKRGQNVTFRCDPISEHNRLYWYRQTLGQGPEFLTYFQNEAQLEKSRLLSDRFSAERPKGSFSTLEIQRTEQGDSAMYLCASSLEVGTGGQPQHFGDGTRLSIL.

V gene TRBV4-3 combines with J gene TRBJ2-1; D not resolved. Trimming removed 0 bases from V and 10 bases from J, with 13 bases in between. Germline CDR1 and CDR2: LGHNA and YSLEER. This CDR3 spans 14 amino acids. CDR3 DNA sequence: TGCGCCAGCAGCCAAGATCTTGCGGCGAGGGAGCAGTTCTTC. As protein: CASSQDLAAREQFF.

CDR3: CASSLGAGTPQRVTEAFF. CDR3 nucleotides: TGCGCCAGCAGCCTGGGGGCCGGGACACCTCAGCGGGTCACTGAAGCTTTCTTT. The rearrangement links TRBV4-1 to TRBJ1-1; D is perhaps TRBD1 (6 bases). Germline V gene sequence: CDR1 MGHRA, CDR2 YSYEKL. V dropped 4 bases and J dropped 4 bases, with 25 bases sitting between them. CDR3 length: 18 residues.

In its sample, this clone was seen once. The CDR3 DNA sequence: TGTGCCAGCAGCTTTACGAGACTAGCGGACTCCTACGAGCAGTACTTC. It translates to CASSFTRLADSYEQYF. The gene calls are TRBV5-6 and TRBJ2-7; 9 nucleotides agree with TRBD2. There are 16 residues in the CDR3. Per the germline V gene, CDR1 is SGHDT and CDR2 is YYEEEE. J was trimmed by 0 bases and V by 2 bases; bases with no gene match: 6.

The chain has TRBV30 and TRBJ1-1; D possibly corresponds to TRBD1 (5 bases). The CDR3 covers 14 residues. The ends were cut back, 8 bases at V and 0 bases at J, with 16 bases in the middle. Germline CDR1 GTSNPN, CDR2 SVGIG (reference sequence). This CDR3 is CAGAGANMNTEAFF. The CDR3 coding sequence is TGTGCCGGAGCCGGGGCGAACATGAACACTGAAGCTTTCTTT.

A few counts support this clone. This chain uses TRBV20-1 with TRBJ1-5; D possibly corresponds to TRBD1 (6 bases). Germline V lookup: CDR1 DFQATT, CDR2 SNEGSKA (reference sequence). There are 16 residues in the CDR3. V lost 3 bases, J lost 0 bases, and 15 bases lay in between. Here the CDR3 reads CSASKDRVNSNQPQHF. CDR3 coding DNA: TGCAGTGCTAGTAAGGACAGAGTTAATAGCAATCAGCCCCAGCATTTT.

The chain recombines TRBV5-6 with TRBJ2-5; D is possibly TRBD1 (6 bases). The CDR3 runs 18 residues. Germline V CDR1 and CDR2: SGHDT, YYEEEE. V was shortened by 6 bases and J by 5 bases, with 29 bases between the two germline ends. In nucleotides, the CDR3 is TGTGCCAGCAAGTCCCTAGGGGGTCACGGCCGAGAGGATGAGACCCAGTACTTC. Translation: CASKSLGGHGREDETQYF.

The CDR3 coding sequence is TGTGCCAGTAGTATCCCCCCGGGGGGGGTTAACTATGGCTACACCTTC. Its translation: CASSIPPGGVNYGYTF. V gene TRBV19 combines with J gene TRBJ1-2; possibly TRBD1 for D (5 bases). Germline-derived CDR1 and CDR2 are LNHDA and SQIVND (reference sequence). Deletions cut 3 bases from V and 1 base from J, with 15 bases between. This CDR3 contains 16 residues.

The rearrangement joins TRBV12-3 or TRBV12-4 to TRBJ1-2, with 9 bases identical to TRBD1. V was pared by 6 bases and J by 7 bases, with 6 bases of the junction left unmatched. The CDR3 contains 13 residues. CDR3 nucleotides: TGTGCCAGCAGCCGGGACAGGGTTGGTGGCTACACCTTC. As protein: CASSRDRVGGYTF.

CDR3 in DNA: TGTGCCAGCTCACCACAACAGGGGAGGTCTCAGCCCCAGCATTTT. Amino acid sequence: CASSPQQGRSQPQHF. This chain connects TRBV18 to TRBJ1-5, with TRBD1 matching over 7 bases. Germline lookup yields CDR1 KGHSH and CDR2 LQKENI. The CDR3 contains 15 residues. V gave up 1 base and J gave up 6 bases; unmatched junction bases: 6.

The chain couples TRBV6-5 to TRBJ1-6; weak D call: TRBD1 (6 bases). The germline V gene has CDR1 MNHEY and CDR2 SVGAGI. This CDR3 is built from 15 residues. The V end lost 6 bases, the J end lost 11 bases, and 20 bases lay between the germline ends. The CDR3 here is CASRPQQGRSPPLHF. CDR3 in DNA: TGTGCCAGCAGACCTCAACAGGGCCGGTCGCCACCCCTCCACTTT.